The sequence of this T cell receptor (beta chain) was determined in a study of metastatic and nonmetastatic thyroid tumors. For the study at large: Thyroid patients, malignant and benign, had repertoires compared across blood and tumor or nodule tissue.

Germline V gene sequence: CDR1 SEHNR, CDR2 FQNEAQ (reference sequence). Between the trimmed V and J ends, which lost 4 bases and 1 base, there was a span of 5 bases. The CDR3 is 12 residues long. This clone has just a few counts. Its antigen is unknown. As handled by the study authors: To classify distant metastasis in papillary thyroid cancer, a model was built from CDR3 differences across clinicopathological groups. With MiXCR, TCRdb reprocessed the PCR reads. TCRdb's processing, not the authors' own work, is the source of the V and J calls. The sample lists 40,000 to 45,000 clones, roughly a sixth occurring once. Until they underwent thyroid surgery, no patient had received any treatment. Study-level results: Reports indicated that malignant thyroid tumors showed significantly higher TCR beta diversity than benign nodules did, in blood and tumor.

The sample consisted of blood. J is TRBJ2-7 and V is TRBV7-9; no firm D call. The clonotype was recovered from a female donor with papillary thyroid cancer or a benign thyroid nodule (not recorded which). Some clones in this sample may be carry-over from other donors' samples. The CDR3 bases are TGTGCCAGCAGCTGGACGTCCTACGAGCAGTACTTC. Translated, it gives CASSWTSYEQYF.